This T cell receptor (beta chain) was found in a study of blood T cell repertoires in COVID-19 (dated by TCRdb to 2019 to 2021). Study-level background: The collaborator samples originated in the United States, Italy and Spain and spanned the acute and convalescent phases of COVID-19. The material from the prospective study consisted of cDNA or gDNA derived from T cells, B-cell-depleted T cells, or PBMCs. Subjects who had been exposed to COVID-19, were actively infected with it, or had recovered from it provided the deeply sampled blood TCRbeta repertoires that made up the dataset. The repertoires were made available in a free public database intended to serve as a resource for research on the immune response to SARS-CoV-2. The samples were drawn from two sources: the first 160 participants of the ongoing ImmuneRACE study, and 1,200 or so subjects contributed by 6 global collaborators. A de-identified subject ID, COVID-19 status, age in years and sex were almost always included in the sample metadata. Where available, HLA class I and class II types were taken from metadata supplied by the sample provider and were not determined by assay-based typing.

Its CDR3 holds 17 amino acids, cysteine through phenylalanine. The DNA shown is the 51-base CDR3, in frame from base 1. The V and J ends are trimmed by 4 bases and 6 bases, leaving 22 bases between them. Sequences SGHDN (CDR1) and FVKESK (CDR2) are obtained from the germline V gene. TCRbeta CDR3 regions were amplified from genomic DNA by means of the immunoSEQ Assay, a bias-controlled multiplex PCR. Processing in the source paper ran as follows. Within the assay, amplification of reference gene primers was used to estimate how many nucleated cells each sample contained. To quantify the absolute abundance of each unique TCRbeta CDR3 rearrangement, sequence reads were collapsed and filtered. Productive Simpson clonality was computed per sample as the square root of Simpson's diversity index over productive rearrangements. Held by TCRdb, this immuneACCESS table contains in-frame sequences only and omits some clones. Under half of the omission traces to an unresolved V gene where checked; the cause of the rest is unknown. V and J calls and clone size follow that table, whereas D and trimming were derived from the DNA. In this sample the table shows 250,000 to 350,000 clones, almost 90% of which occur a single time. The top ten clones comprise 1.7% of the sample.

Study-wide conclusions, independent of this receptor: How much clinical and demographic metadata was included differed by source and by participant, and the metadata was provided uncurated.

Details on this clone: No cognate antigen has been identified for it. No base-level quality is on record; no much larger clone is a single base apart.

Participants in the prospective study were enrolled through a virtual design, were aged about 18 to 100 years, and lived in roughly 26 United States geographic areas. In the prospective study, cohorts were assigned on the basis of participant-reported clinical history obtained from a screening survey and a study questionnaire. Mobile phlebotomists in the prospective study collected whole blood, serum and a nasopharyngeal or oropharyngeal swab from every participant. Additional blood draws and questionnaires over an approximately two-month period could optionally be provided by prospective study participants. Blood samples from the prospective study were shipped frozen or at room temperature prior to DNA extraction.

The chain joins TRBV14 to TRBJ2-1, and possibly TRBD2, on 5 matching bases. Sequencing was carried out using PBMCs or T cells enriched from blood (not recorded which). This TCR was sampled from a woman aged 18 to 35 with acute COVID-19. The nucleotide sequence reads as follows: TGTGCCAGCAGCCCAGGCGGCGGGCCGGGCAAGGGCAATGAGCAGTTCTTC. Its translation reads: CASSPGGGPGKGNEQFF.